Shown below are 22 T cell receptor beta chains from a single sample sequenced in a study of regulatory T cells in long-lasting Graves disease (dated by TCRdb to about 2021). Libraries were made using multiplex PCR. TCRdb lists the instrument as Illumina HiSeq 4000. iRepertoire HTBI primers and Arm-PCR amplification of CDR3 regions were used to construct TCR beta libraries. Clones were called with MiXCR by TCRdb after fastp trimmed the public reads at Q25, and only in-frame beta chains were retained. Rows are unified per CDR3 protein, each entry keeping the most common DNA and genes. The sample has 680,000 or so distinct CDR3 sequences on record, 15% to 20% of them singletons. Under 20% of the sample comes from the top ten. Per the publication, the time point label means: newly diagnosed GD, antithyroid drugs for less than 3 months. For both TCR sequencing and RNA sequencing, RNA was extracted from PBMCs using TRIzol.

This same sample was also part of a study on T cells in Graves' hyperthyroidism and ophthalmopathy.

Sample: peripheral blood mononuclear cells (PBMCs), taken at new diagnosis, from a patient treated with antithyroid drugs. The receptors originated from a woman aged 25 to 39 with Graves disease. Donor details come from another sample of the same person, matched by shared clones.

The chain is built from TRBV18 and TRBJ2-5; D remains ambiguous. This CDR3 spans 13 amino acids. CDR1 is KGHSH and CDR2 is LQKENI in the germline V gene. Deletions cut 4 bases from V and 5 bases from J, with 11 bases between. For the CDR3, the DNA is TGTGCCAGCTCACGACGTTTGGGGGAGACCCAGTACTTC. As protein: CASSRRLGETQYF.

This clonotype showed up many times. This rearrangement joins TRBV28 to TRBJ2-1; 9 bases agree with TRBD2. The ends lost 6 bases at V and 0 bases at J; junction bases unmatched: 9. The germline V gene has CDR1 MDHEN and CDR2 SYDVKM. The CDR3 spans 17 residues. CDR3 coding DNA: TGTGCCAGCAGCGGTAGCGGGAGACTAAGCTCCTACAATGAGCAGTTCTTC. Amino acid sequence: CASSGSGRLSSYNEQFF.

This clonotype was seen many times. The chain uses TRBV12-3 or TRBV12-4 and TRBJ2-3; D perhaps matches TRBD2 (5 bases). The CDR3 runs 13 residues. Trimming cost V 4 bases and J 3 bases, with 8 bases left between them. DNA of the CDR3: TGTGCCAGCAGTTGGCCGGGGACAGATACGCAGTATTTT. Amino acids: CASSWPGTDTQYF.

This clonotype was observed many times. The genes are TRBV6-5 and TRBJ2-7; 7 nucleotides match TRBD2. CDR3 length: 15 residues. After removal of 4 bases from V and 2 bases from J, the junction contained 8 bases not matched to a gene. Germline V gives CDR1 MNHEY, CDR2 SVGAGI. CDR3 loop: CASSSTGTIPYEQYF. The CDR3 DNA sequence: TGTGCCAGCAGTTCCACCGGGACTATACCCTACGAGCAGTACTTC.

The J gene is TRBJ2-5, the V gene TRBV7-3; TRBD2 agrees at 9 bases. The CDR3 totals 15 residues. In germline, CDR1 is SGHTA, CDR2 FQGTGA. Trimming removed 5 bases from V and 5 bases from J; junction bases left unmatched: 9. The CDR3 is CASSPSSGNWETQYF. The CDR3 nucleotides are TGTGCCAGCAGCCCGTCTAGCGGGAATTGGGAGACCCAGTACTTC.

In this sample, this clonotype turned up a few times. This sequence joins TRBV9 and TRBJ1-4, with D possibly being TRBD1 (5 bases). Germline CDR1 reads SGDLS; CDR2 reads YYNGEE. Trimming took 0 bases from V and 10 from J, leaving 13 bases between them. The CDR3 spans 14 residues. The CDR3, as DNA: TGTGCCAGCAGCGTAGAGGGGCATCGGGGAAAACTGTTTTTT. This translates into CASSVEGHRGKLFF. The full variable domain, completed using reference TRBV9 and TRBJ1-4, is DSGVTQTPKHLITATGQRVTLRCSPRSGDLSVYWYQQSLDQGLQFLIQYYNGEERAKGNILERFSAQQFPDLHSELNLSSLELGDSALYFCASSVEGHRGKLFFGSGTQLSVL.

The V and J genes are TRBV20-1 and TRBJ2-3; D not certain. This CDR3 is 15 amino acids long. V dropped 6 bases and J dropped 2 bases, with 18 bases sitting between them. CDR1 is DFQATT, CDR2 SNEGSKA, per germline (reference sequence). The CDR3 nucleotides read TGCAGTGCCTTATATCGGGCGGACCCCACAGATACGCAGTATTTT. Amino acids: CSALYRADPTDTQYF.

The table lists this clonotype with a few counts. The chain employs TRBV6-5 and TRBJ2-1, with 9 bases identical to TRBD2. This CDR3 is built from 15 residues. J was trimmed by 7 bases and V by 2 bases; bases with no gene match: 6. CDR1 is MNHEY, CDR2 SVGAGI, per germline. This chain's CDR3 is CASSYGAGGGNEQFF. In DNA, the CDR3 is TGTGCCAGCAGTTACGGAGCGGGAGGTGGGAATGAGCAGTTCTTC.

This clonotype appeared a few times. The genes are TRBV11-2 and TRBJ2-1; TRBD2 matches at 11 bases. This CDR3 contains 14 residues. Losses at the gene ends were 5 bases for V and 12 bases for J; bases not matched to a gene: 9. CDR1 is SGHAT and CDR2 is FQNNGV in the germline V gene. Here the CDR3 reads CASSGKLAGVTQFF. The CDR3 nucleotides read TGTGCCAGCAGCGGAAAACTAGCGGGGGTGACGCAGTTCTTC.

V usage is TRBV4-1 and J usage is TRBJ2-1, with D hard to call. Germline CDR1 MGHRA, CDR2 YSYEKL. The CDR3 consists of 15 residues. Trimming left V 0 bases short and J 7 bases short, with 13 bases between. The CDR3 spells CASSQEWMWDNEQFF. The CDR3 DNA follows: TGCGCCAGCAGCCAAGAGTGGATGTGGGATAATGAGCAGTTCTTC.

This clonotype was seen a few times. This is likely a read error, given that the CDR3 carries no conserved phenylalanine or tryptophan at its end. The DNA is omitted, as the CDR3 cannot be located on it reliably, and the CDR3 follows TCRdb's listing. The chain has TRBV2 and TRBJ1-2; the DNA was not compared with TRBD1, the D call given in the table. The CDR3 totals 12 residues, both ends included. Germline V lookup: CDR1 SNHLY, CDR2 FYNNEI. CDR3: CASSPARTGNTL.

The sample holds a few counts of this clonotype. A single base separates this from a much larger clone, so it may be a read error. This sequence joins TRBV27 and TRBJ2-3; TRBD2 agrees at 9 bases. This CDR3 has 16 residues. Germline values: CDR1 MNHEY, CDR2 SMNVEV (reference sequence). V gave up 4 bases and J gave up 6 bases; unmatched junction bases: 11. CDR3 DNA sequence: TGTGCCAGCAGTTCCCCTCGAGCGGGAGGACCTGATACGCAGTATTTT. Translation gives CASSSPRAGGPDTQYF.

CDR3 nucleotides: TGCAGCGCCATAACAGGGCCCTTCGATACGCAGTATTTT. This translates into CSAITGPFDTQYF. The chain couples TRBV29-1 to TRBJ2-3; D might be TRBD1 (6 bases). Trimming removed 7 bases from V and 6 bases from J, with 17 bases in between. Looked up from germline, CDR1 is SQVTM and CDR2 is ANQGSEA. The CDR3 is made up of 13 amino acids.

This clonotype was observed many times. The V gene is TRBV28, the J gene TRBJ2-7; 10 positions agree with TRBD2. Germline loops: CDR1 MDHEN, CDR2 SYDVKM. J lost 2 bases, V lost 6 bases, and 7 bases had no gene match. CDR3 size: 15 residues. The CDR3 DNA follows: TGTGCCAGCAGCTTAAGACTAGCGGGCACCTACGAGCAGTACTTC. It yields the protein CASSLRLAGTYEQYF. The variable domain in full, with the rest retrieved from reference TRBV28 and TRBJ2-7, is DVKVTQSSRYLVKRTGEKVFLECVQDMDHENMFWYRQDPGLGLRLIYFSYDVKMKEKGDIPEGYSVSREKKERFSLILESASTNQTSMYLCASSLRLAGTYEQYFGPGTRLTVT.

In its sample, this clonotype was seen a few times. The J gene is TRBJ2-2, the V gene TRBV6-2 or TRBV6-3, with 8 bases fitting TRBD1. The V segment lost 4 bases and the J segment 6 bases; nucleotides outside the gene matches: 4. The CDR3 runs to 14 residues. Germline CDR1 reads MNHEY; CDR2 reads SVGEGT. CDR3 loop: CASSSRQGPGELFF. The DNA for the CDR3 is TGTGCCAGCAGTTCGCGACAGGGGCCCGGGGAGCTGTTTTTT.

This clonotype occurred many times. The chain has TRBV5-1 and TRBJ2-3, with 12 bases matching TRBD2. CDR1 and CDR2 from the germline V gene are SGHRS and YFSETQ. The CDR3 loop spans 16 amino acids. V lost 4 bases to trimming and J lost 1 base; unmatched junction nucleotides: 4. The CDR3 nucleotides read TGCGCCAGCAGCCTACGGACTAGCGGGGGCACAGATACGCAGTATTTT. This gives the protein CASSLRTSGGTDTQYF. The full variable domain, in which reference TRBV5-1 and TRBJ2-3 provide the parts outside the CDR3, is KAGVTQTPRYLIKTRGQQVTLSCSPISGHRSVSWYQQTPGQGLQFLFEYFSETQRNKGNFPGRFSGRQFSNSRSEMNVSTLELGDSALYLCASSLRTSGGTDTQYFGPGTRLTVL.

There are a few counts of this clonotype. The junction does not match germline at one end; this may be a read error. The chain joins TRBV15 to TRBJ2-1; D unclear. Germline CDR1 is LNHNV and CDR2 is YYDKDF (reference sequence). CDR3 size: 13 residues. The CDR3 DNA reads TGTGCCACCAGCTCCCTATCCTCCAATGAGCAGTTCTTC. The encoded protein is CATSSLSSNEQFF.

This clonotype was recorded only once. V usage is TRBV18 and J usage is TRBJ2-7; TRBD1 matches 7 bases. V shed 2 bases and J 5 bases; nucleotides not matched to a gene: 12. Germline values: CDR1 KGHSH, CDR2 LQKENI. The CDR3 is 16 amino acids. CDR3 sequence (DNA): TGTGCCAGCTCACCAATTGAAATAGGGGGCTGGAACGAGCAGTACTTC. Protein sequence: CASSPIEIGGWNEQYF.

Only a few counts were recorded for this clonotype. This rearrangement joins TRBV20-1 to TRBJ1-2; possibly TRBD1 for D (6 bases). CDR3 size: 14 residues. Trimming cost V 0 bases and J 3 bases, with 11 bases left between them. Germline V gene sequence: CDR1 DFQATT, CDR2 SNEGSKA (reference sequence). CDR3 in amino acids: CSAREGAEHYGYTF. Written as DNA, the CDR3 is TGCAGTGCTAGAGAGGGGGCAGAACACTATGGCTACACCTTC.

This clonotype occurred a few times. The chain combines TRBV12-3 or TRBV12-4 with TRBJ2-2; D uncertain. CDR3 length: 15 residues. Trimming shortened V by 3 bases and J by 0 bases, and 8 bases separated the two germline ends. CDR3 residues: CASSFLETNTGELFF. The CDR3 nucleotides read TGTGCCAGCAGTTTTCTGGAGACGAACACCGGGGAGCTGTTTTTT.

This clonotype was seen many times. This rearrangement joins TRBV20-1 to TRBJ2-7; no reliable D call. V was trimmed by 6 bases and J by 3 bases, leaving 12 bases between them. The CDR3 is 12 residues long. Germline assignment: CDR1 DFQATT and CDR2 SNEGSKA (reference sequence). The CDR3, as DNA: TGCAGTGCCACTTGGCTAATCTACGAGCAGTACTTC. It is translated as CSATWLIYEQYF.

The sample holds many counts of this clonotype. The chain couples TRBV18 to TRBJ1-5, with D possibly TRBD1 on 5 matching bases. V lost 4 bases, J lost 0 bases, and 19 bases lay in between. Per the germline V gene, CDR1 is KGHSH and CDR2 is LQKENI. This CDR3 region has 18 residues. The CDR3 nucleotides are TGTGCCAGCTCACAGCAAGCCGGGACGATCTATAGCAATCAGCCCCAGCATTTT. Translation: CASSQQAGTIYSNQPQHF.